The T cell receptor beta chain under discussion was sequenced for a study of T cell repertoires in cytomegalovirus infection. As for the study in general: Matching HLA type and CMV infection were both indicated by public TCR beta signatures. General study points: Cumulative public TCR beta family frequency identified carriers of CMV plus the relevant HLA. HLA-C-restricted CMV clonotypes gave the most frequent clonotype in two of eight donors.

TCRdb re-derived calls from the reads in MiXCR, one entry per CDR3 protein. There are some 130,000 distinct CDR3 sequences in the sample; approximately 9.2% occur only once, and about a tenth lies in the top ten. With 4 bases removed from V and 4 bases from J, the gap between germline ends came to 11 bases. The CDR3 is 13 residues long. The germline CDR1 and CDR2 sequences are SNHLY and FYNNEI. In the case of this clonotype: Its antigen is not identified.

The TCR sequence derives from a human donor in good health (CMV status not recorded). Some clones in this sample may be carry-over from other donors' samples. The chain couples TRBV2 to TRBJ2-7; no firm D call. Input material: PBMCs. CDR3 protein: CASSVGRIYEQYF. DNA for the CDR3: TGTGCCAGCAGTGTAGGCAGGATATACGAGCAGTACTTC.